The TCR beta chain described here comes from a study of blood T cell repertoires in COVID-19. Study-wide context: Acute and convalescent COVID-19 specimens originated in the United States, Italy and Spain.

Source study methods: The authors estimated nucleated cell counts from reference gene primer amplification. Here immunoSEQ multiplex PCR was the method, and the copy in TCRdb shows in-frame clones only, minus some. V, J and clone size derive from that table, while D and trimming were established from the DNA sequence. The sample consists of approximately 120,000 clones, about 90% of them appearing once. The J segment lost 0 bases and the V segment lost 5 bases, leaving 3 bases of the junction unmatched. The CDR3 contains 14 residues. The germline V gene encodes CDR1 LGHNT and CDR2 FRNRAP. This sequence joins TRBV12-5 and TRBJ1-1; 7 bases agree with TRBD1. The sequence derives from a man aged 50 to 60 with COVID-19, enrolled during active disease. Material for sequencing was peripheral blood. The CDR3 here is CASGEGQLNTEAFF. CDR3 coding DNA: TGTGCTAGTGGTGAGGGACAGCTGAACACTGAAGCTTTCTTT. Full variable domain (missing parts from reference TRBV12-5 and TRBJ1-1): DARVTQTPRHKVTEMGQEVTMRCQPILGHNTVFWYRQTMMQGLELLAYFRNRAPLDDSGMPKDRFSAEMPDATLATLKIQPSEPRDSAVYFCASGEGQLNTEAFFGQGTRLTVV.